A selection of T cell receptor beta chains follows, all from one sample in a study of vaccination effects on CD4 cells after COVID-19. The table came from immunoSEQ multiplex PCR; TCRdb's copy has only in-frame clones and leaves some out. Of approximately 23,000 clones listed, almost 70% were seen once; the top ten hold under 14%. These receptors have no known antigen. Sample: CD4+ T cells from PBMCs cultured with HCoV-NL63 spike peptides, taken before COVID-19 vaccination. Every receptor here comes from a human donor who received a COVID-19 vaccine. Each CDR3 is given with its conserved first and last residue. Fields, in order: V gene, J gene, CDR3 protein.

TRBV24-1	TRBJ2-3	CAVRSSSTDTQYF
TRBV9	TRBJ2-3	CASSVVPSGSSDTQYF
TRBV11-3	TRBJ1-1	CASSRTERTEAFF
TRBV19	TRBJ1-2	CASSISGVGYTF
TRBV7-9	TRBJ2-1	CASSSPRANEQFF
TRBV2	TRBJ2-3	CASRIGGTKGDTQYF
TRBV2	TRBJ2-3	CASSEIEDTQYF
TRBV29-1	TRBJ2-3	CSVEQGRTDTQYF
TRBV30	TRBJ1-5	CACQTTGGNQPQHF
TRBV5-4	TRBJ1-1	CASNSPGASRSEAFF